The 4 T cell receptor beta chains in this list originate from one sample, sequenced in a study of T-cell reconstitution after alpha-beta-depleted transplantation in children. During its preparation, the TCRbeta library received unique molecular identifiers. From the PCR reads, TCRdb called clonotypes with MiXCR, one entry per CDR3 protein. The sample has about 310,000 distinct CDR3 sequences, approximately 20% seen once. The sequencing here drew on PBMCs, mostly from graft donor cells, taken 180 days after TCRalphabeta/CD19-depleted stem cell transplant. All receptors come from a male patient younger than 18 who had a stem cell transplant for acute lymphoblastic leukemia, so the T cells may come from the graft donor.

The chain recombines TRBV25-1 with TRBJ1-3; D unclear. V lost 7 bases and J 0 bases, leaving 4 bases between the germline ends. Germline V gene lookup returns CDR1 MGHDK and CDR2 SYGVNS. There are 12 residues in the CDR3. The CDR3 region has the DNA TGTGCCAGCAAGAGCTCTGGAAACACCATATATTTT. This encodes CASKSSGNTIYF.

For this clonotype: The CDR3 does not close with the conserved phenylalanine or tryptophan, likely indicating a read error. The CDR3 nucleotides are TGCAGTGCTCCCGGGACTAGCGGATACGAGCAGTACTCC. It is translated as CSAPGTSGYEQYS. The chain couples TRBV20-1 to TRBJ2-7; TRBD2 agrees at 11 bases. Losses at the gene ends were 5 bases for V and 4 bases for J; bases not matched to a gene: 4. CDR3 size: 13 residues. CDR1 is DFQATT, CDR2 SNEGSKA, per germline (reference sequence).

This clonotype was detected only a few times. J is TRBJ2-6 and V is TRBV12-3 or TRBV12-4; weak D call: TRBD2 (6 bases). With 3 bases removed from V and 2 bases from J, the gap between germline ends came to 11 bases. This CDR3 region has 16 residues. CDR3 amino acids: CASSFRGGTGANVLTF. The CDR3 region has the DNA TGTGCCAGCAGTTTCAGAGGAGGGACTGGGGCCAACGTCCTGACTTTC.

This chain links TRBV5-1 with TRBJ1-4; TRBD1 might be the D (5 bases). This CDR3 is 15 amino acids long. With 4 bases removed from V and 3 bases from J, the gap between germline ends came to 13 bases. Looked up from germline, CDR1 is SGHRS and CDR2 is YFSETQ. This CDR3 reads CASSKGDGANEKLFF. The CDR3 bases are TGCGCCAGCAGCAAAGGGGACGGCGCTAATGAAAAACTGTTTTTT.